This T cell receptor (beta chain) came from a study of blood T cell repertoires in COVID-19. This clone has just one count. The CDR3 runs to 16 residues. Germline V CDR1 and CDR2: SGDLS, YYNGEE. V was clipped by 3 bases and J by 6 bases; unmatched bases: 6. Sequencing used immunoSEQ multiplex PCR; TCRdb keeps in-frame clones, though not all of them. The sample comprises 300,000 to 400,000 clones, around nine tenths of which are singletons, and 3% rests with the top ten. Sequencing used peripheral blood. The chain carries TRBV9 and TRBJ2-1, with 13 bases aligning to TRBD2. This receptor was taken from a human donor in a cohort sampled during active COVID-19. The CDR3, as DNA: TGTGCCAGCAGCGCTACGACTAGCGGGGGGAGCAATGAGCAGTTCTTC. It yields the protein CASSATTSGGSNEQFF.